The rows below give T cell receptor beta chains drawn from one sample of a study of T cells in Graves' hyperthyroidism and ophthalmopathy. TCRdb re-analysed the multiplex PCR reads in MiXCR, keeping a single row per CDR3 protein. The sample holds roughly 530,000 distinct CDR3 sequences, approximately 17% seen once. Sequences were obtained from blood. The receptors stem from a young woman with Graves' ophthalmopathy. The CDR3 runs from the conserved cysteine through the conserved F or W. The D gene is left open where the match is weak. Expanded clones get a size class; other rows say once, few or many, or leave the size out.

clone size | D gene | J gene | V gene | CDR3 protein | CDR3 DNA
many | NA | TRBJ1-5 | TRBV12-3/TRBV12-4 | CASSLNRGQPQHF | TGTGCCAGCAGTTTAAATCGGGGTCAGCCCCAGCATTTT
NA | TRBD2 | TRBJ2-5 | TRBV27 | CASSSPGTSGGRAETQYF | TGTGCCAGCAGTTCTCCCGGGACTAGCGGGGGTCGAGCGGAGACCCAGTACTTC
NA | TRBD1 | TRBJ1-6 | TRBV10-3 | CATTGDYNSPLHF | TGTGCCACCACAGGGGATTACAATTCACCCCTCCACTTT
many | TRBD2 | TRBJ2-3 | TRBV7-3 | CASSSGLAGTSTDTQYF | TGTGCCAGCAGCTCCGGACTAGCGGGAACTAGCACAGATACGCAGTATTTT
NA | NA | TRBJ1-2 | TRBV19 | CASSIFGLRDYGYTF | TGTGCCAGTAGTATTTTTGGGCTTCGAGACTATGGCTACACCTTC
NA | NA | TRBJ2-7 | TRBV27 | CASSFPSDEQYF | TGTGCCAGCAGTTTCCCCTCGGACGAGCAGTACTTC
many | NA | TRBJ2-1 | TRBV5-1 | CASRVAATYNEQFF | TGCGCCAGCAGGGTGGCAGCTACCTACAATGAGCAGTTCTTC
NA | NA | TRBJ2-1 | TRBV13 | CASSSAGLLSYNEQFF | TGTGCCAGCAGCTCGGCGGGGCTCCTCTCCTACAATGAGCAGTTCTTC
NA | NA | TRBJ1-5 | TRBV6-2/TRBV6-3 | CASSPFTGSNQPQHF | TGTGCCAGCAGTCCTTTTACAGGGAGTAATCAGCCCCAGCATTTT
NA | NA | TRBJ2-5 | TRBV4-1 | CASSQLQETQYF | TGCGCCAGCAGCCAACTACAAGAGACCCAGTACTTC
NA | NA | TRBJ2-7 | TRBV29-1 | CSVGGGNLYEQYF | TGCAGCGTTGGTGGGGGGAACCTCTACGAGCAGTACTTC
NA | NA | TRBJ1-4 | TRBV29-1 | CSVTAEGANEKLFF | TGCAGCGTTACAGCAGAGGGAGCTAATGAAAAACTGTTTTTT
many | TRBD1 | TRBJ2-7 | TRBV12-3/TRBV12-4 | CASSLGGTGSYEQYF | TGTGCCAGCAGTTTAGGAGGGACAGGGAGCTACGAGCAGTACTTC
many | TRBD1 | TRBJ1-2 | TRBV28 | CASSLISPTGGDGYTF | TGTGCCAGCAGTTTAATTTCCCCGACAGGGGGAGATGGCTACACCTTC
NA | NA | TRBJ1-1 | TRBV29-1 | CSVLGQINTEAFF | TGCAGCGTCCTCGGACAGATCAACACTGAAGCTTTCTTT
few | TRBD2 | TRBJ2-3 | TRBV25-1 | CASSDLPSGDTDTQYF | TGTGCCAGCAGTGATCTGCCTAGCGGGGATACAGATACGCAGTATTTT
NA | NA | TRBJ2-7 | TRBV7-8 | CASSSQERFGAYEQYF | TGTGCCAGCAGCTCCCAAGAGAGGTTTGGAGCTTACGAGCAGTACTTC
many | TRBD2 | TRBJ2-3 | TRBV2 | CASSEAVAGGGDTQYF | TGTGCCAGCAGTGAAGCGGTAGCGGGGGGGGGAGATACGCAGTATTTT